The T cell receptor (beta chain) under discussion was sequenced for a study of T-cell reconstitution after alpha-beta-depleted transplantation in children (dated by TCRdb to 2016 to 2017). The study in broad terms: Using TCR repertoire profiling, the study followed T-cell immune reconstitution in a quantitative way in children after TCRalphabeta/CD19-depleted allogeneic hematopoietic cell transplantation. General study outcomes and caveats: The high TCRbeta diversity at day 60 in some patients was ascribed to recipient T cells and intrathymic progenitors that had survived conditioning. The apparently early alphabetaT-cell count recovery about two months after transplant was reportedly dependent on only several hundred rapidly expanded clones derived from non-depleted graft cells. Over subsequent months, a decline in hyperexpanded clone frequencies was noted, and after one year, T-cell counts and TCRbeta diversity were mostly ascribed to newly produced T cells.

Preparation of the library involved PCR. Sequenced using an Illumina HiSeq 2500. TCR libraries were prepared with molecular barcoding, using unique molecular identifiers to normalize TCRbeta repertoire quantification. TCRdb passed the public sequencing reads through fastp at Q25 and MiXCR, retaining productive beta sequences. Every CDR3 protein is listed once, alongside the most common genes and DNA of its rows. The sample table records approximately 980,000 distinct CDR3 sequences; 25% to 30% of these occur just once. 28% of the sample lies in the top ten. The treatment or condition tag for this specimen amounts to: allogeneic hematopoietic cell transplantation with graft depleted of TCRalphabeta T cells and CD19 B cells. The transplant recipients were children given TCRalphabeta/CD19-depleted allogeneic hematopoietic cell grafts. This clonotype showed up just a few times. Its binding antigen is unknown. Base-call qualities are not available, and no considerably larger clone is one nucleotide away.

Trimming accounts for 6 bases at V and 7 bases at J, while the number of junction bases matched to no gene is 5. The CDR3 numbers 14 residues from cysteine through phenylalanine. Only the CDR3 DNA stays, 42 bases, in frame from base 1. The source is a boy in the first two years of life who had a stem cell transplant for SCID, so the T cells may come from the graft donor. The chain uses TRBV12-3 or TRBV12-4 and TRBJ2-7, with 14 bases matching TRBD2. The sequencing used PBMCs, mostly from graft donor cells, collected 360 days after TCRalphabeta/CD19-depleted stem cell transplant. The CDR3 region reads CASREGLAGVEQYF. DNA sequence: TGTGCCAGCAGGGAGGGACTAGCGGGGGTGGAGCAGTACTTC.